The 22 T cell receptor beta chains below come from one sample, sequenced in a study of T cells in tuberculosis. The table came from immunoSEQ multiplex PCR; TCRdb's copy has only in-frame clones and leaves some out. The table records 25,000 to 35,000 clones, nearly 90% of them present only once. The sequencing sample was made of PBMCs. The receptors stem from a donor between 10 and 35 years old with latent tuberculosis or without tuberculosis infection.

The chain links TRBV5-6 to TRBJ2-5, with D possibly being TRBD2 (6 bases). CDR3 length equals 13 residues. CDR1 is SGHDT, CDR2 YYEEEE, per germline. Trimming cost V 2 bases and J 4 bases, with 9 bases left between them. CDR3 sequence reads: CASSLAGRETQYF. In DNA, the CDR3 is TGTGCCAGCAGCTTAGCGGGTCGAGAGACCCAGTACTTC.

The rearrangement links TRBV28 to TRBJ2-7; D remains ambiguous. Germline-derived CDR1 and CDR2 are MDHEN and SYDVKM. There are 13 residues in the CDR3. With 6 bases removed from V and 0 bases from J, the gap between germline ends came to 9 bases. The CDR3 sequence: CASRLPGSYEQYF. The CDR3, as DNA: TGTGCCAGCAGGCTACCGGGCTCCTACGAGCAGTACTTC.

The chain joins TRBV28 to TRBJ2-7; D is unclear. Trimming removed 6 bases at V and 6 bases at J, with 12 bases between. CDR1 and CDR2 from the germline V gene are MDHEN and SYDVKM. This CDR3 region has 12 residues. CDR3 nucleotides: TGTGCCAGCAGCTCTGGCAGTTCCGAGCAGTACTTC. It codes for CASSSGSSEQYF. The variable domain in full, with the rest retrieved from reference TRBV28 and TRBJ2-7, is DVKVTQSSRYLVKRTGEKVFLECVQDMDHENMFWYRQDPGLGLRLIYFSYDVKMKEKGDIPEGYSVSREKKERFSLILESASTNQTSMYLCASSSGSSEQYFGPGTRLTVT.

CDR3 sequence: CASSSFDRTGFYYGYTF. DNA of the CDR3: TGTGCCAGCAGTTCCTTCGACAGGACAGGTTTTTACTATGGCTACACCTTC. This rearrangement joins TRBV27 to TRBJ1-2; 7 nucleotides align to TRBD1. V was pared by 4 bases and J by 3 bases, with 14 bases of the junction left unmatched. Germline loops: CDR1 MNHEY, CDR2 SMNVEV (reference sequence). The CDR3 totals 17 residues.

This clone was counted a single time. The V gene is TRBV6-5, the J gene TRBJ2-1; 9 nucleotides line up with TRBD2. Germline CDR1 MNHEY, CDR2 SVGAGI. V gave up 0 bases and J gave up 5 bases; unmatched junction bases: 5. This CDR3 spans 16 amino acids. Written as DNA, the CDR3 is TGTGCCAGCAGTTACTCTGGTAGCGGGGGTGACAATGAGCAGTTCTTC. Protein product: CASSYSGSGGDNEQFF.

The CDR3 protein is CASSPGTSGGTMKSYNEQFF. DNA of the CDR3: TGTGCCAGCAGCCCCGGGACTAGCGGGGGTACTATGAAATCCTACAATGAGCAGTTCTTC. This chain connects TRBV7-3 to TRBJ2-1, with TRBD2 matching 14 bases. The CDR3 is made up of 20 amino acids. Trimming took 5 bases from V and 1 from J; bases not matched to a gene: 13. CDR1 and CDR2 from the germline V gene are SGHTA and FQGTGA. Filled out from reference TRBV7-3 and TRBJ2-1, the complete variable domain reads GAGVSQTPSNKVTEKGKYVELRCDPISGHTALYWYRQSLGQGPEFLIYFQGTGAADDSGLPNDRFFAVRPEGSVSTLKIQRTERGDSAVYLCASSPGTSGGTMKSYNEQFFGPGTRLTVL.

V and J are TRBV7-9 and TRBJ2-2, with 11 bases that match TRBD2. The CDR3 has 17 residues. From germline, CDR1 is SEHNR and CDR2 FQNEAQ (reference sequence). The J segment lost 0 bases and the V segment lost 3 bases, leaving 3 bases of the junction unmatched. The CDR3 region is CASSFPSGGTNTGELFF. The CDR3 DNA reads as TGTGCCAGCAGCTTTCCTAGCGGGGGGACGAACACCGGGGAGCTGTTTTTT.

The DNA of the CDR3 is TGTGCCAGCAGGACAGGGAGGATATTGGGACAGCCCCAGCATTTT. Translation gives CASRTGRILGQPQHF. The V gene is TRBV2, the J gene TRBJ1-5; the match to TRBD1 covers 7 bases. The germline CDR1 and CDR2 sequences are SNHLY and FYNNEI. The CDR3 totals 15 residues. V was clipped by 6 bases and J by 7 bases; unmatched bases: 12.

The chain carries TRBV11-2 and TRBJ1-6; no clear D gene. The CDR3 contains 14 residues. V was cut by 1 base and J by 6 bases, with 7 bases left in between. Germline V gene lookup returns CDR1 SGHAT and CDR2 FQNNGV. This chain's CDR3 is CASSLVLLNSPLHF. In DNA, the CDR3 is TGTGCCAGCAGCTTAGTCCTTCTTAATTCACCCCTCCACTTT.

This sequence joins TRBV5-5 and TRBJ2-5; tentative D call: TRBD2 (5 bases). Trimming took off 8 bases at V and 1 base at J, with 15 bases between the two ends. The germline gives CDR1 SGHKS, CDR2 YYEKEE (reference sequence). The CDR3 covers 14 residues. The CDR3 loop reads CARKIPGSQETQYF. CDR3 nucleotides: TGTGCCAGAAAAATACCGGGATCCCAAGAGACCCAGTACTTC.

V is TRBV10-3 and J is TRBJ2-3, with 7 bases lining up with TRBD1. The CDR3 length is 11 residues. Germline V CDR1 and CDR2: ENHRY, SYGVKD. V was pared by 10 bases and J by 5 bases, with 3 bases of the junction left unmatched. The CDR3 DNA sequence: TGTGCCACCACAGGGGAAGATACGCAGTATTTT. Its translation is CATTGEDTQYF.

This chain uses TRBV6-5 with TRBJ2-7; TRBD2 aligns across 7 bases. In germline, CDR1 is MNHEY, CDR2 SVGAGI. The CDR3 totals 13 residues. V was pared by 7 bases and J by 6 bases, with 9 bases of the junction left unmatched. The CDR3 DNA reads as TGTGCCAGCACCTCCCGGGGAGGGTTCGAGCAGTACTTC. Encoded protein: CASTSRGGFEQYF.

The genes are TRBV15 and TRBJ1-2; TRBD1 agrees at 7 bases. This CDR3 comprises 14 residues. Looked up from germline, CDR1 is LNHNV and CDR2 is YYDKDF (reference sequence). Losses at the gene ends were 8 bases for V and 8 bases for J; bases not matched to a gene: 14. The CDR3 DNA follows: TGTGCCACCTACCCCGCCGGGACAGCAAAAGGCTACACCTTC. Its protein product is CATYPAGTAKGYTF.

J is TRBJ2-5 and V is TRBV29-1; 11 bases are shared with TRBD2. This CDR3 comprises 16 residues. Germline CDR1 is SQVTM and CDR2 is ANQGSEA. J was trimmed by 5 bases and V by 5 bases; bases with no gene match: 13. The CDR3 is CSVLEGTSGRGETQYF. CDR3 in DNA: TGCAGCGTTCTTGAAGGGACTAGCGGTCGAGGGGAGACCCAGTACTTC.

This chain uses TRBV11-2 with TRBJ2-1, with D hard to call. Trimming shortened V by 5 bases and J by 7 bases, and 9 bases separated the two germline ends. The V gene's germline CDR1 is SGHAT and CDR2 FQNNGV. This CDR3 is 12 amino acids long. The CDR3 region is CASSTLLNEQFF. CDR3 nucleotide sequence: TGTGCCAGCAGCACTCTTTTGAATGAGCAGTTCTTC.

V is TRBV5-1 and J is TRBJ2-1; TRBD1 might be the D (6 bases). This CDR3 is 14 amino acids long. The ends were cut back, 0 bases at V and 4 bases at J, with 8 bases in the middle. Germline V gives CDR1 SGHRS, CDR2 YFSETQ. CDR3 region: CASSLAGQYNEQFF. DNA of the CDR3: TGCGCCAGCAGCTTGGCCGGACAGTACAATGAGCAGTTCTTC.

The chain couples TRBV6-5 to TRBJ2-2; 8 bases fit TRBD2. This CDR3 has 16 amino acids. The ends lost 0 bases at V and 6 bases at J; junction bases unmatched: 6. Germline loops: CDR1 MNHEY, CDR2 SVGAGI. The CDR3 nucleotides are TGTGCCAGCAGTTACTCGGGTAGCGGGGTGGCCGGGGAGCTGTTTTTT. Its protein is CASSYSGSGVAGELFF.

The chain has TRBV28 and TRBJ1-1; the D gene is possibly TRBD1 (5 bases). The germline CDR1 and CDR2 sequences are MDHEN and SYDVKM. This CDR3 is 12 amino acids long. Trimming cost V 9 bases and J 2 bases, with 10 bases left between them. CDR3 nucleotide sequence: TGTGCCAGTATCAGGGTAAACACTGAAGCTTTCTTT. Translated, it gives CASIRVNTEAFF.

This clone was seen just once. The rearrangement links TRBV9 to TRBJ2-1; possibly TRBD2 for D (6 bases). The V end was cut by 3 bases, the J end by 0 bases, with 19 bases between. Looked up from germline, CDR1 is SGDLS and CDR2 is YYNGEE. The CDR3 has 18 amino acids. The CDR3 protein is CASSADLGGQSSYNEQFF. The DNA of the CDR3 is TGTGCCAGCAGCGCGGACTTAGGAGGGCAGAGCTCCTACAATGAGCAGTTCTTC.

The rearrangement uses TRBV10-2 and TRBJ2-7, with 7 bases aligning to TRBD1. CDR1 and CDR2 from the germline V gene are WSHSY and SAAADI. The J segment lost 2 bases and the V segment lost 3 bases, leaving 4 bases of the junction unmatched. This CDR3 has 14 amino acids. CDR3 DNA: TGCGCCAGCAGTGAAACGGGGACAGCCTACGAGCAGTACTTC. Encoded protein: CASSETGTAYEQYF.

The chain links TRBV6-1 to TRBJ2-1; 11 positions match TRBD2. Losses at the gene ends were 6 bases for V and 6 bases for J; bases not matched to a gene: 4. The CDR3 is made up of 14 amino acids. Looked up from germline, CDR1 is MNHNS and CDR2 is SASEGT. The CDR3 region has the DNA TGTGCCAGCAGCCGGACTAGCGGGTTCAATGAGCAGTTCTTC. Its translation: CASSRTSGFNEQFF.

The gene calls are TRBV18 and TRBJ1-3, with D uncertain. The CDR3 totals 15 residues. From germline, CDR1 is KGHSH and CDR2 LQKENI. Trimming left V 5 bases short and J 2 bases short, with 13 bases between. Here the CDR3 reads CASSVNGITGNTIYF. The CDR3 DNA reads TGTGCCAGCTCAGTCAACGGGATCACTGGAAACACCATATATTTT.